These 31 T cell receptor beta chains were all obtained from the same sample, sequenced in a study of OX40 agonist ivuxolimab in advanced cancers. TCRdb keeps only in-frame clones here, not all; method: immunoSEQ multiplex PCR. The sample records roughly 100,000 clones, around 90% being singletons. Sequencing used CD4+ or CD8+ T cells sorted from blood, obtained in a trial of the OX40 agonist ivuxolimab. Receptors were obtained from an adult with an advanced solid tumor such as melanoma, head and neck, liver or kidney cancer.

The rearrangement joins TRBV7-8 to TRBJ2-7; D is ambiguous. The CDR3 has 14 amino acids. Trimming removed 1 base at V and 0 bases at J, with 7 bases between. Per the germline V gene, CDR1 is SGHVS and CDR2 is FQNEAQ. CDR3 coding DNA: TGTGCCAGCAGCTTAGGTGACATCTCCTACGAGCAGTACTTC. This gives the protein CASSLGDISYEQYF.

The chain carries TRBV30 and TRBJ2-1; D may be TRBD2 (5 bases). The CDR3 runs to 15 residues. Deletions cut 2 bases from V and 2 bases from J, with 13 bases between. Germline V gives CDR1 GTSNPN, CDR2 SVGIG (reference sequence). The CDR3 reads CAWSWVGEPYNEQFF. The CDR3 coding sequence is TGTGCCTGGAGTTGGGTGGGAGAACCCTACAATGAGCAGTTCTTC.

The chain carries TRBV5-4 and TRBJ1-4, with D hard to call. CDR1 and CDR2 from the germline V gene are SGHNT and YYREEE (reference sequence). V was pared by 1 base and J by 3 bases, with 7 bases between. The CDR3 length is 14 residues. In DNA form, the CDR3 reads TGTGCCAGCAGCTTGAGGCAGTCTAATGAAAAACTGTTTTTT. It translates to CASSLRQSNEKLFF.

The chain employs TRBV15 and TRBJ1-1; 8 nucleotides match TRBD1. The CDR3 sequence is 15 residues long. CDR1 and CDR2 (germline): LNHNV, YYDKDF (reference sequence). The V and J ends lost 3 bases and 5 bases, in that order; junction bases with no gene match: 8. The CDR3 DNA is TGTGCCACCAGCAGGCCTCTCCGGACAGGGACTGAAGCTTTCTTT. This codes for CATSRPLRTGTEAFF.

J is TRBJ2-3 and V is TRBV18; possible D gene TRBD2, 5 bases. This CDR3 contains 14 residues. Germline assignment: CDR1 KGHSH and CDR2 LQKENI. Trimming stripped 5 bases from V and 3 bases from J, with 12 bases between. CDR3 loop: CASSKLDETDTQYF. The CDR3 DNA sequence: TGTGCCAGCTCAAAACTAGATGAGACAGATACGCAGTATTTT.

This chain connects TRBV7-9 to TRBJ2-1; D may be TRBD1 or TRBD2 (6 bases each). This CDR3 region has 15 residues. Deletions cut 0 bases from V and 6 bases from J, with 12 bases between. Germline V gene lookup returns CDR1 SEHNR and CDR2 FQNEAQ (reference sequence). The chain's CDR3 is CASSLAEGGFNEQFF. The CDR3 bases are TGTGCCAGCAGCTTAGCCGAGGGGGGCTTCAATGAGCAGTTCTTC.

The chain couples TRBV11-3 to TRBJ2-1, with 9 bases identical to TRBD2. V shed 5 bases and J 5 bases; nucleotides not matched to a gene: 13. In germline, CDR1 is SGHNT, CDR2 YENEEA. The CDR3 length is 17 residues. The CDR3 here is CASSTTRREGRNNEQFF. CDR3 sequence (DNA): TGTGCCAGCAGCACGACCCGGCGGGAGGGCAGGAACAATGAGCAGTTCTTC.

As DNA, the CDR3 is TGTGCCAGCAGTGCCGACAGGGTAAATACGCAGTATTTT. This encodes CASSADRVNTQYF. This chain connects TRBV6-1 to TRBJ2-3; 7 bases map to TRBD1. V gave up 4 bases and J gave up 7 bases; unmatched junction bases: 5. CDR1 is MNHNS and CDR2 is SASEGT in the germline V gene. CDR3 length: 13 residues.

This sequence joins TRBV7-2 and TRBJ2-1, with 9 bases identical to TRBD1. With V trimmed by 0 bases and J by 6 bases, 3 bases remained unmatched. In germline, CDR1 is SGHTA, CDR2 FQGNSA. The CDR3 runs 15 residues. DNA for the CDR3: TGTGCCAGCAGCTTAGCGGGACAGGGTGGCAATGAGCAGTTCTTC. Encoded protein: CASSLAGQGGNEQFF.

The rearrangement uses TRBV19 and TRBJ1-5; no clear D. Trimming shortened V by 5 bases and J by 0 bases, and 11 bases separated the two germline ends. The germline gives CDR1 LNHDA, CDR2 SQIVND (reference sequence). The CDR3 has 15 residues. The CDR3 reads CASSSAIYSNQPQHF. For the CDR3, the DNA is TGTGCCAGTAGTTCGGCAATTTATAGCAATCAGCCCCAGCATTTT.

The V call is TRBV9, the J call TRBJ2-4; D possibly uses TRBD1 or TRBD2 (6 bases each). The CDR3 spans 14 residues. Trimming cost V 0 bases and J 6 bases, with 10 bases left between them. Per the germline V gene, CDR1 is SGDLS and CDR2 is YYNGEE. This chain's CDR3 is CASSVEGGTNIQYF. The CDR3 bases are TGTGCCAGCAGCGTAGAAGGGGGGACAAACATTCAGTACTTC.

V and J are TRBV5-6 and TRBJ1-1, with 9 bases aligning to TRBD1. CDR1 is SGHDT and CDR2 is YYEEEE in the germline V gene. V was clipped by 6 bases and J by 5 bases; unmatched bases: 5. The CDR3 spans 13 residues. CDR3 residues: CASTYRGHTEAFF. The DNA of the CDR3 is TGTGCCAGCACCTACAGGGGGCATACTGAAGCTTTCTTT.

The chain uses TRBV5-1 and TRBJ2-1, with D perhaps matching TRBD1 (5 bases). Looked up from germline, CDR1 is SGHRS and CDR2 is YFSETQ. With 4 bases removed from V and 5 bases from J, the gap between germline ends came to 19 bases. The CDR3 has 16 amino acids. The CDR3 sequence is CASSPWSGGQNNEQFF. The CDR3 coding sequence is TGCGCCAGCAGCCCCTGGTCAGGCGGACAAAACAATGAGCAGTTCTTC.

The rearrangement joins TRBV10-3 to TRBJ2-7, with D perhaps TRBD2 (5 bases). This CDR3 comprises 14 residues. CDR1 and CDR2 (germline): ENHRY, SYGVKD. Trimming stripped 9 bases from V and 5 bases from J, with 20 bases between. CDR3 protein: CAISLGQRENEQYF. The CDR3 nucleotides read TGTGCCATATCCCTAGGGCAGAGGGAGAACGAGCAGTACTTC.

J is TRBJ2-7 and V is TRBV5-1; 10 bases are shared with TRBD2. CDR1 SGHRS and CDR2 YFSETQ come from the germline V gene. V lost 7 bases, J lost 6 bases, and 1 base stayed unmatched. This CDR3 contains 11 residues. DNA for the CDR3: TGCGCCAGCTCTAGCGGGAGCGAGCAGTACTTC. This translates into CASSSGSEQYF.

V is TRBV11-2 and J is TRBJ1-3; D perhaps matches TRBD1 (6 bases). Germline CDR1 is SGHAT and CDR2 is FQNNGV. The CDR3 loop spans 16 amino acids. Between the trimmed V and J ends, which lost 3 bases and 0 bases, there was a span of 12 bases. The CDR3 loop is CASSFQGPHSGNTIYF. CDR3 in DNA: TGTGCCAGCAGCTTTCAGGGGCCCCACTCTGGAAACACCATATATTTT.

This clone has more than one count but fewer than ten. The gene calls are TRBV10-3 and TRBJ2-1; 9 nucleotides align to TRBD2. V was pared by 4 bases and J by 10 bases, with 11 bases of the junction left unmatched. Germline loops: CDR1 ENHRY, CDR2 SYGVKD. The CDR3 spans 15 residues. The CDR3 nucleotides read TGTGCCATCAGTGGTCGACTAGCGGCCGGCGGCGAGCAGTTCTTC. Translating it yields CAISGRLAAGGEQFF.

The rearrangement uses TRBV28 and TRBJ2-7, with 10 bases aligning to TRBD1. CDR3 length equals 13 residues. In germline, CDR1 is MDHEN, CDR2 SYDVKM. Unmatched junction bases numbered 7, after V lost 5 bases and J lost 9 bases. CDR3 in amino acids: CASSPPGTGAQYF. DNA for the CDR3: TGTGCCAGCAGTCCGCCCGGGACAGGGGCGCAGTACTTC.

This clone was recorded a few times. The chain employs TRBV5-1 and TRBJ2-1; 12 nucleotides agree with TRBD2. The ends lost 1 base at V and 10 bases at J; junction bases unmatched: 3. The CDR3 is made up of 14 amino acids. Germline V CDR1 and CDR2: SGHRS, YFSETQ. CDR3 loop: CASSLTGLAGEQFF. In nucleotides, the CDR3 is TGCGCCAGCAGCTTGACGGGACTAGCGGGCGAGCAGTTCTTC.

This clone was picked up one time. The V call is TRBV28, the J call TRBJ2-2, with D possibly matching TRBD1 (5 bases). This CDR3 is 17 amino acids long. Per the germline V gene, CDR1 is MDHEN and CDR2 is SYDVKM. Trimming shortened V by 3 bases and J by 2 bases, and 16 bases separated the two germline ends. The CDR3 DNA is TGTGCCAGCAGTTTTAATTGGCGACAGTCAAACACCGGGGAGCTGTTTTTT. This codes for CASSFNWRQSNTGELFF.

The chain recombines TRBV18 with TRBJ2-1; 8 nucleotides line up with TRBD1. V lost 2 bases and J lost 7; bases outside the gene matches: 10. This CDR3 has 16 amino acids. Looked up from germline, CDR1 is KGHSH and CDR2 is LQKENI. For the CDR3, the DNA is TGTGCCAGCTCACCATTAGGACAGGGAGTAGGAAATGAGCAGTTCTTC. Amino acids: CASSPLGQGVGNEQFF.

V and J are TRBV18 and TRBJ2-4; 11 nucleotides match TRBD2. This CDR3 contains 19 residues. The trim removed 3 bases at V and 6 bases at J, leaving 16 bases unmatched. Germline V CDR1 and CDR2: KGHSH, LQKENI. In nucleotides, the CDR3 is TGTGCCAGCTCACCGAACATGGGACTAGCGGATACTAGGGGAAACATTCAGTACTTC. This gives the protein CASSPNMGLADTRGNIQYF.

The chain combines TRBV18 with TRBJ1-3, with unresolved D. V shed 1 base and J shed 0 bases, with 10 bases lying between them. The germline gives CDR1 KGHSH, CDR2 LQKENI. This CDR3 comprises 16 residues. The chain's CDR3 is CASSPQASYSGNTIYF. DNA for the CDR3: TGTGCCAGCTCACCACAGGCCAGCTACTCTGGAAACACCATATATTTT.

The genes are TRBV2 and TRBJ1-5, with D uncertain. This CDR3 has 15 residues. V was trimmed by 3 bases and J by 4 bases, leaving 13 bases between them. CDR1 and CDR2 (germline): SNHLY, FYNNEI. CDR3 sequence (DNA): TGTGCCAGCAGTGACGGGGTAATCCAGAATCAGCCCCAGCATTTT. Protein: CASSDGVIQNQPQHF. The whole variable domain, filled in from reference TRBV2 and TRBJ1-5, reads EPEVTQTPSHQVTQMGQEVILRCVPISNHLYFYWYRQILGQKVEFLVSFYNNEISEKSEIFDDQFSVERPDGSNFTLKIRSTKLEDSAMYFCASSDGVIQNQPQHFGDGTRLSIL.

The genes are TRBV5-4 and TRBJ1-1; 8 bases are a match to TRBD1. The germline V gene has CDR1 SGHNT and CDR2 YYREEE (reference sequence). There are 14 residues in the CDR3. Unmatched junction bases numbered 2, after V lost 4 bases and J lost 0 bases. CDR3: CASSPGGMNTEAFF. Written as DNA, the CDR3 is TGTGCCAGCAGCCCAGGGGGCATGAACACTGAAGCTTTCTTT.

This chain joins TRBV6-1 and TRBJ1-1; the D gene is possibly TRBD1 (6 bases). Germline values: CDR1 MNHNS, CDR2 SASEGT. This CDR3 is built from 13 residues. V was clipped by 5 bases and J by 2 bases, with 9 bases between them. CDR3 in amino acids: CASSTDSNTEAFF. The DNA of the CDR3 is TGTGCCAGCAGTACGGACAGTAACACTGAAGCTTTCTTT.

This chain links TRBV5-5 with TRBJ2-6, with a possible D match to TRBD1 (5 bases). V gave up 0 bases and J gave up 4 bases, with 17 bases separating them. Germline CDR1 reads SGHKS; CDR2 reads YYEKEE (reference sequence). The CDR3 is made up of 18 amino acids. In DNA, the CDR3 is TGTGCCAGCAGCTTGGAGACAGTCCCCCGTGGGGGGGCCAACGTCCTGACTTTC. Protein sequence: CASSLETVPRGGANVLTF.

This sequence joins TRBV7-2 and TRBJ2-3; no definite D call. The germline V and J ends were trimmed by 1 base and 1 base, with 9 bases remaining between them. The CDR3 is 15 residues long. The germline gives CDR1 SGHTA, CDR2 FQGNSA. The DNA of the CDR3 is TGTGCCAGCAGCTTAGTAGTTATGGGCACAGATACGCAGTATTTT. Amino acid sequence: CASSLVVMGTDTQYF.

The rearrangement uses TRBV5-1 and TRBJ2-3; 9 bases align to TRBD2. J was trimmed by 4 bases and V by 0 bases; bases with no gene match: 6. The CDR3 runs 16 residues. Germline CDR1 reads SGHRS; CDR2 reads YFSETQ. The CDR3 is CASSLEAGGPPDTQYF. The DNA for the CDR3 is TGCGCCAGCAGCTTGGAGGCGGGAGGGCCCCCAGATACGCAGTATTTT. The full variable domain, in which reference TRBV5-1 and TRBJ2-3 provide the parts outside the CDR3, is KAGVTQTPRYLIKTRGQQVTLSCSPISGHRSVSWYQQTPGQGLQFLFEYFSETQRNKGNFPGRFSGRQFSNSRSEMNVSTLELGDSALYLCASSLEAGGPPDTQYFGPGTRLTVL.

This chain links TRBV5-1 with TRBJ2-1; 13 bases map to TRBD2. The germline gives CDR1 SGHRS, CDR2 YFSETQ. Trimming removed 4 bases from V and 5 bases from J; junction bases left unmatched: 3. This CDR3 comprises 15 residues. CDR3 residues: CASSAGTSGDNEQFF. CDR3 bases: TGCGCCAGCAGCGCCGGGACTAGCGGGGACAATGAGCAGTTCTTC.

The V and J genes are TRBV19 and TRBJ1-5; D call uncertain. The CDR3 contains 13 residues. CDR1 LNHDA and CDR2 SQIVND come from the germline V gene (reference sequence). V shed 5 bases and J shed 6 bases, with 11 bases lying between them. The CDR3 protein is CASSPPTVQPQHF. DNA for the CDR3: TGTGCCAGTAGTCCCCCGACGGTTCAGCCCCAGCATTTT.